The clone carrying this T cell receptor beta chain has only a few counts. Its antigen is currently unknown. The source of the sample is a study of immune evolution from preneoplasia to lung adenocarcinoma. Study results and caveats: Later-stage lesions seemingly showed higher T cell density and diversity than normal lung. Top clone frequencies peaked in normal lung, apparently declining through invasive adenocarcinoma.

Data came from immunoSEQ multiplex PCR; TCRdb stores just in-frame clones and leaves some out. The sample records approximately 5,000 clones, roughly four fifths being singletons. Germline CDR1 reads MGHRA; CDR2 reads YSYEKL. Trimming pared 5 bases from V and 5 bases from J, leaving 9 bases between. The CDR3 runs 13 residues. Material for sequencing was FFPE minimally invasive lung adenocarcinoma tissue. The TCR comes from a person aged 55-80 years with lung adenocarcinoma. The chain recombines TRBV4-1 with TRBJ2-2, with D unclear. CDR3: CASSSEGTGELFF. The CDR3, as DNA: TGCGCCAGCAGCTCGGAAGGTACCGGGGAGCTGTTTTTT.